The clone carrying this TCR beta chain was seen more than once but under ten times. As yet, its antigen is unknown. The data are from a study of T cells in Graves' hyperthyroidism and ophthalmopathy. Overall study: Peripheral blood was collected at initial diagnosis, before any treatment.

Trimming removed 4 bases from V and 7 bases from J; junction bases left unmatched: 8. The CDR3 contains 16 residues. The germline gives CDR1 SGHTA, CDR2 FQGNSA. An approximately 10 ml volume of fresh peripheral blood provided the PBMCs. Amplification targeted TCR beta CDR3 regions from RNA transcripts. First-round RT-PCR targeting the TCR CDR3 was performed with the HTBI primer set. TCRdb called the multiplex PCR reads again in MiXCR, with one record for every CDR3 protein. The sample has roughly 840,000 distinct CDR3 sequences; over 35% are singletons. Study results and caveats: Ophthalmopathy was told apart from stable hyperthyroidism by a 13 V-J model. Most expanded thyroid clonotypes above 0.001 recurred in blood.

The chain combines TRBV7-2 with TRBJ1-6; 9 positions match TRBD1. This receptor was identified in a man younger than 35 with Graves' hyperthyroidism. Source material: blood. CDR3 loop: CASSSRTGAPNSPLHF. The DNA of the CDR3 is TGTGCCAGCAGCTCCAGGACAGGGGCACCGAATTCACCCCTCCACTTT.